These 23 T cell receptor beta chains were all obtained from the same sample, sequenced in a study of blood T cell repertoires in COVID-19. Sequenced by immunoSEQ multiplex PCR; TCRdb stores in-frame clones only, minus some. The table has fewer than 200,000 clones, about 85% seen once. Input material: peripheral blood. The receptors stem from an elderly woman with acute or convalescent COVID-19.

This rearrangement joins TRBV7-9 to TRBJ2-5, with TRBD1 as a possible D gene (6 bases). Trimming shortened V by 5 bases and J by 5 bases, and 18 bases separated the two germline ends. This CDR3 spans 15 amino acids. Germline V gives CDR1 SEHNR, CDR2 FQNEAQ (reference sequence). The CDR3 nucleotides are TGTGCCAGCAGCCAGAGACAGGCGATGGGTGAGACCCAGTACTTC. Translating it yields CASSQRQAMGETQYF.

This chain connects TRBV11-2 to TRBJ1-2; 8 nucleotides agree with TRBD1. From germline, CDR1 is SGHAT and CDR2 FQNNGV. The CDR3 runs 15 residues. The J segment lost 3 bases and the V segment lost 4 bases, leaving 7 bases of the junction unmatched. The CDR3 sequence: CASSSSGGRDYGYTF. The CDR3 DNA is TGTGCCAGCAGCTCTTCAGGGGGCCGGGACTATGGCTACACCTTC.

The chain joins TRBV6-2 or TRBV6-3 to TRBJ2-5, with 7 nucleotides matching TRBD1. Germline values: CDR1 MNHEY, CDR2 SVGEGT. Trimming removed 2 bases from V and 5 bases from J; junction bases left unmatched: 14. The CDR3 spans 17 residues. The CDR3 reads CASSYHILRGTDETQYF. CDR3 nucleotides: TGTGCCAGCAGTTACCATATTCTCAGGGGGACGGACGAGACCCAGTACTTC.

The chain carries TRBV2 and TRBJ1-5, with D maybe TRBD1 (5 bases). With 3 bases removed from V and 0 bases from J, the gap between germline ends came to 9 bases. The CDR3 runs to 15 residues. CDR1 is SNHLY, CDR2 FYNNEI, per germline. CDR3 loop: CASSDRVNSNQPQHF. CDR3 in DNA: TGTGCCAGCAGTGACAGGGTTAATAGCAATCAGCCCCAGCATTTT.

V usage is TRBV3-1 (or the pseudogene TRBV3-2) and J usage is TRBJ1-4, with 10 nucleotides matching TRBD1. The CDR3 runs to 15 residues. The V gene end was trimmed by 0 bases and the J gene end by 7 bases; junction bases not matched to a gene: 2. Germline lookup yields CDR1 LGHDT and CDR2 YNNKEL (reference sequence). The CDR3 is CASSQDWTGGEKLFF. CDR3 in DNA: TGTGCCAGCAGCCAAGATTGGACAGGGGGTGAAAAACTGTTTTTT.

DNA of the CDR3: TGTGCCTGGAGTGAGACAGGGGGTCAGCCCCAGCATTTT. Its translation is CAWSETGGQPQHF. The chain links TRBV30 to TRBJ1-5, with 9 bases aligning to TRBD1. CDR1 is GTSNPN and CDR2 is SVGIG in the germline V gene (reference sequence). Losses at the gene ends were 1 base for V and 6 bases for J; bases not matched to a gene: 1. This CDR3 is 13 amino acids long.

The chain couples TRBV28 to TRBJ1-1; D is undetermined. The CDR3 runs to 11 residues. The germline CDR1 and CDR2 sequences are MDHEN and SYDVKM. The CDR3 reads CARNKRVRAFF. CDR3 bases: TGTGCTCGCAACAAACGGGTTCGGGCTTTCTTT.

This rearrangement joins TRBV6-5 to TRBJ2-1; D is perhaps TRBD2 (5 bases). Germline CDR1 MNHEY, CDR2 SVGAGI. The V and J ends lost 6 bases and 8 bases respectively, with 14 bases between them. The CDR3 runs 13 residues. As DNA, the CDR3 is TGTGCCAGCAGCCTAGCTGACCGCGATGAGCAGTTCTTC. As protein: CASSLADRDEQFF.

The chain carries TRBV6-1 and TRBJ2-3, with 7 bases matching TRBD2. V lost 2 bases and J lost 0; bases outside the gene matches: 5. Germline-derived CDR1 and CDR2 are MNHNS and SASEGT. The CDR3 totals 16 residues. The CDR3 is CASSETSGASTDTQYF. The CDR3 nucleotides are TGTGCCAGCAGTGAAACCAGCGGGGCTAGCACAGATACGCAGTATTTT.

The genes are TRBV20-1 and TRBJ1-2; D unclear. This CDR3 spans 11 amino acids. The germline V gene encodes CDR1 DFQATT and CDR2 SNEGSKA (reference sequence). The CDR3, as DNA: TGCGGATCGCAGACAAACTATGGCTACACCTTC. This gives the protein CGSQTNYGYTF.

The rearrangement links TRBV15 to TRBJ2-4, with D tentatively TRBD1 (5 bases). The CDR3 loop spans 17 amino acids. From germline, CDR1 is LNHNV and CDR2 YYDKDF (reference sequence). V was cut by 4 bases and J by 0 bases, with 16 bases left in between. The CDR3 here is CATSIAGKSLAKNIQYF. In DNA form, the CDR3 reads TGTGCCACCAGCATCGCAGGGAAGTCTCTAGCCAAAAACATTCAGTACTTC.

The chain is built from TRBV5-1 and TRBJ2-7; D is unresolved. The CDR3 totals 11 residues. V lost 1 base, J lost 5 bases, and 4 bases lay in between. Germline V gene data show CDR1 as SGHRS and CDR2 as YFSETQ. This CDR3 is CASSLSDEQYF. The CDR3 DNA sequence: TGCGCCAGCAGCTTGTCGGACGAGCAGTACTTC.

DNA for the CDR3: TGTGCCACCAGCAGAGAGTTACAGGGTTCGAATGGCTACACCTTC. Its protein is CATSRELQGSNGYTF. The chain carries TRBV15 and TRBJ1-2; possible D gene TRBD1, 6 bases. Germline lookup yields CDR1 LNHNV and CDR2 YYDKDF (reference sequence). Trimming took off 0 bases at V and 6 bases at J, with 14 bases between the two ends. This CDR3 has 15 residues.

This clone has only one observation. The chain couples TRBV15 to TRBJ2-5, with D perhaps matching TRBD2 (7 bases). The V and J ends lost 2 bases and 4 bases respectively, with 8 bases between them. The length of the CDR3 is 13 residues. Looked up from germline, CDR1 is LNHNV and CDR2 is YYDKDF (reference sequence). CDR3 in amino acids: CATSRRGGETQYF. The CDR3 nucleotides read TGTGCCACCAGCAGAAGGGGGGGAGAGACCCAGTACTTC.

V and J are TRBV5-6 and TRBJ1-2; D unresolved. The germline CDR1 and CDR2 sequences are SGHDT and YYEEEE. V lost 0 bases and J 7 bases, leaving 16 bases between the germline ends. The CDR3 length is 15 residues. CDR3 region: CASSLVAGIRGGYTF. CDR3 DNA sequence: TGTGCCAGCAGCTTGGTCGCGGGGATTCGGGGTGGCTACACCTTC.

The rearrangement joins TRBV6-1 to TRBJ2-2, with 7 bases fitting TRBD2. J gave up 1 base and V 3 bases, and 5 bases lay outside the gene matches. Looked up from germline, CDR1 is MNHNS and CDR2 is SASEGT. The CDR3 is 16 residues long. The CDR3 sequence: CASSEGLAVNTGELFF. CDR3 DNA: TGTGCCAGCAGTGAGGGGCTAGCGGTGAACACCGGGGAGCTGTTTTTT.

This clone showed up just a few times. This sequence joins TRBV18 and TRBJ2-1; the match to TRBD2 covers 8 bases. CDR1 and CDR2 from the germline V gene are KGHSH and LQKENI. CDR3 length: 13 residues. Trimming removed 6 bases from V and 10 bases from J; junction bases left unmatched: 8. The CDR3: CASSRVAGFEQFF. CDR3 DNA: TGTGCCAGCTCGAGGGTAGCGGGATTCGAGCAGTTCTTC.

The chain joins TRBV1 to TRBJ1-2. TRBV1 is designated a pseudogene. The CDR3 runs 15 residues. The CDR3 coding sequence is TGCACCAGCAGCAAAGAGACCGCGGCGGGCTATGGCTACACCTTC. It encodes CTSSKETAAGYGYTF.

The gene calls are TRBV7-2 and TRBJ1-5; D may be TRBD1 (6 bases). The CDR3 spans 15 residues. V was pared by 3 bases and J by 2 bases, with 11 bases between. Germline CDR1 and CDR2: SGHTA and FQGNSA. As DNA, the CDR3 is TGTGCCAGCAGCTTGGGCGGGGGCGGCAATCAGCCCCAGCATTTT. The encoded protein is CASSLGGGGNQPQHF.

In this sample, this clone turned up once. The CDR3 nucleotides read TGTGCTAGTGCCTCGCGGGACAGGGTAAACACCGGGGAGCTGTTTTTT. Translation gives CASASRDRVNTGELFF. This sequence joins TRBV12-5 and TRBJ2-2, with 9 bases that match TRBD1. V was clipped by 7 bases and J by 2 bases; unmatched bases: 8. The length of the CDR3 is 16 residues. The V gene's germline CDR1 is LGHNT and CDR2 FRNRAP.

The chain employs TRBV5-1 and TRBJ1-1, with D uncertain. The V gene's germline CDR1 is SGHRS and CDR2 YFSETQ. Trimming shortened V by 0 bases and J by 4 bases, and 13 bases separated the two germline ends. CDR3 length equals 15 residues. The CDR3 protein is CASSLDVARSTEAFF. The CDR3 DNA is TGCGCCAGCAGCTTGGACGTCGCGAGAAGCACTGAAGCTTTCTTT.

The CDR3 nucleotides are TGTGCCAGCAGCCTGGGGGGTATAGATACGCAGTATTTT. It codes for CASSLGGIDTQYF. The chain carries TRBV7-2 and TRBJ2-3, with a weak D call TRBD2 (6 bases). The CDR3 totals 13 residues. The V end lost 5 bases, the J end lost 5 bases, and 11 bases lay between the germline ends. Per germline, CDR1 SGHTA and CDR2 FQGNSA. Supplemented by reference TRBV7-2 and TRBJ2-3, the full variable domain reads GAGVSQSPSNKVTEKGKDVELRCDPISGHTALYWYRQSLGQGLEFLIYFQGNSAPDKSGLPSDRFSAERTGGSVSTLTIQRTQQEDSAVYLCASSLGGIDTQYFGPGTRLTVL.

This chain joins TRBV19 and TRBJ2-2; D is possibly TRBD1 (6 bases). The length of the CDR3 is 15 residues. Trimming stripped 6 bases from V and 2 bases from J, with 13 bases between. Germline CDR1 reads LNHDA; CDR2 reads SQIVND (reference sequence). CDR3 residues: CASSTGTPNTGELFF. In nucleotides, the CDR3 is TGTGCCAGTAGCACCGGGACACCAAACACCGGGGAGCTGTTTTTT.